The 20 T cell receptor beta chains below were found in one sample sequenced in a study of T cells in localized non-small cell lung cancer. Generated by immunoSEQ multiplex PCR, the TCRdb table keeps only in-frame clones and is missing some. The profile shows over 4,500 clones, 75% to 90% of them singletons. The source material was PBMCs, sampled before any cancer treatment. These receptors were obtained from a woman aged 35 to 69 with stage II lung adenocarcinoma.

The CDR3 DNA sequence: TGCAGCCGCCACACAGGGGGCGCCTCAAGGCTCACTGAAGCTTTCTTT. Translating gives CSRHTGGASRLTEAFF. The rearrangement joins TRBV29-1 to TRBJ1-1; 9 nucleotides agree with TRBD1. The CDR3 covers 16 residues. V was clipped by 8 bases and J by 4 bases; unmatched bases: 17. Germline CDR1 and CDR2: SQVTM and ANQGSEA.

The rearrangement joins TRBV6-5 to TRBJ1-1; unclear D gene. With 7 bases removed from V and 5 bases from J, the gap between germline ends came to 11 bases. The CDR3 consists of 12 residues. In germline, CDR1 is MNHEY, CDR2 SVGAGI. The CDR3 region is CASKTIGTEAFF. In DNA, the CDR3 is TGTGCCAGCAAAACGATCGGAACTGAAGCTTTCTTT.

The chain is built from TRBV7-2 and TRBJ2-5, with D unclear. Germline-derived CDR1 and CDR2 are SGHTA and FQGNSA. This CDR3 has 11 residues. The V gene lost 6 bases and the J gene lost 4 bases, with 6 bases spanning the gap. The CDR3 protein is CASSQLETQYF. In DNA form, the CDR3 reads TGTGCCAGCAGTCAACTAGAGACCCAGTACTTC.

The rearrangement links TRBV19 to TRBJ2-1; 9 positions agree with TRBD2. With V trimmed by 0 bases and J by 5 bases, 5 bases remained unmatched. This CDR3 is 16 amino acids long. Germline assignment: CDR1 LNHDA and CDR2 SQIVND (reference sequence). The CDR3 DNA reads as TGTGCCAGTAGTATAGACCCGGGACTAGCAAACAATGAGCAGTTCTTC. Translating it yields CASSIDPGLANNEQFF.

This clone was detected once. This chain links TRBV14 with TRBJ1-1; D is ambiguous. V gave up 6 bases and J gave up 1 base, with 9 bases separating them. The CDR3 has 13 residues. The V gene's germline CDR1 is SGHDN and CDR2 FVKESK. The CDR3 is CASSPGRNTEAFF. The CDR3 region has the DNA TGTGCCAGCAGTCCCGGACGGAACACTGAAGCTTTCTTT.

V usage is TRBV13 and J usage is TRBJ2-7; a weak D match, TRBD1 (7 bases). Between the trimmed V and J ends, which lost 6 bases and 1 base, there was a span of 13 bases. Germline-derived CDR1 and CDR2 are PRHDT and FYEKMQ (reference sequence). This CDR3 region has 14 residues. The CDR3 DNA reads as TGTGCCAGCAGACGCAGGGGGGAATCCTACGAGCAGTACTTC. Protein product: CASRRRGESYEQYF.

The chain uses TRBV7-8 and TRBJ2-7; D possibly corresponds to TRBD2 (5 bases). This CDR3 spans 11 amino acids. Trimming left V 5 bases short and J 6 bases short, with 8 bases between. CDR1 is SGHVS, CDR2 FQNEAQ, per germline. This CDR3 reads CASSPRGEQYF. The CDR3 coding sequence is TGTGCCAGCAGCCCCCGGGGCGAGCAGTACTTC.

The sample holds a few counts of this clone. The chain uses TRBV14 and TRBJ1-1; TRBD1 might be the D (6 bases). CDR1 is SGHDN, CDR2 FVKESK, per germline. With 2 bases removed from V and 4 bases from J, the gap between germline ends came to 11 bases. The CDR3 runs to 14 residues. CDR3 protein: CASSQNRATTEAFF. For the CDR3, the DNA is TGTGCCAGCAGCCAAAACAGGGCGACCACTGAAGCTTTCTTT.

This clone was observed once. The rearrangement joins TRBV6-4 to TRBJ2-3; tentatively, D is TRBD1 or TRBD2 (5 bases each). Per the germline V gene, CDR1 is MRHNA and CDR2 is SNTAGT. V lost 4 bases to trimming and J lost 4 bases, with 15 bases between them. The CDR3 length is 15 residues. Written as DNA, the CDR3 is TGTGCCAGCAGTGGAGGGGATGGTGGATCAGATACGCAGTATTTT. This translates into CASSGGDGGSDTQYF.

V and J are TRBV28 and TRBJ2-3; 12 nucleotides line up with TRBD1. Trimming at V came to 8 bases and at J to 4 bases, leaving 7 bases not matched to a gene. The CDR3 has 15 amino acids. CDR1 is MDHEN, CDR2 SYDVKM, per germline. CDR3 in amino acids: CASGPGTGGADTQYF. Written as DNA, the CDR3 is TGTGCCAGCGGCCCGGGGACAGGGGGCGCAGATACGCAGTATTTT.

The V gene is TRBV20-1, the J gene TRBJ2-7; D may match TRBD1 or TRBD2 (5 bases each). Trimming left V 8 bases short and J 6 bases short, with 14 bases between. The germline CDR1 and CDR2 sequences are DFQATT and SNEGSKA (reference sequence). This CDR3 spans 11 amino acids. The CDR3 region is CSLGTPREQYF. The CDR3 bases are TGCAGTCTCGGGACGCCGCGCGAGCAGTACTTC.

The chain carries TRBV6-5 and TRBJ1-5; TRBD1 matches 11 bases. The CDR3 extends over 15 amino acids. Germline V gives CDR1 MNHEY, CDR2 SVGAGI. V trimming: 5 bases; J trimming: 7 bases; junction bases outside the gene matches: 7. In DNA, the CDR3 is TGTGCCAGCAGTACAGGGACAGGGGGAGACCAGCCCCAGCATTTT. Its translation is CASSTGTGGDQPQHF.

The rearrangement uses TRBV19 and TRBJ2-1; D uncertain. Germline loops: CDR1 LNHDA, CDR2 SQIVND (reference sequence). V gave up 2 bases and J gave up 8 bases, with 13 bases separating them. This CDR3 spans 14 amino acids. Here the CDR3 DNA reads TGTGCCAGTAGTATACTGGCAGGTCGCGATGAGCAGTTCTTC. Translating gives CASSILAGRDEQFF.

The chain carries TRBV29-1 and TRBJ2-1; TRBD2 matches 9 bases. V shed 4 bases, J shed 0 bases, and the junction held 13 bases outside the gene matches. The CDR3 runs 18 residues. The germline CDR1 and CDR2 sequences are SQVTM and ANQGSEA. In DNA, the CDR3 is TGCAGCGTTGGGTTCGTGGGCGGGAGGGCCCTCTCCTACAATGAGCAGTTCTTC. This codes for CSVGFVGGRALSYNEQFF.

V gene TRBV19 combines with J gene TRBJ1-2; D gene uncertain. The length of the CDR3 is 18 residues. Trimming took off 1 base at V and 4 bases at J, with 22 bases between the two ends. Germline CDR1 reads LNHDA; CDR2 reads SQIVND (reference sequence). CDR3 loop: CASSIGPPEVGSFYGYTF. For the CDR3, the DNA is TGTGCCAGTAGTATAGGTCCGCCGGAGGTTGGCAGTTTCTATGGCTACACCTTC.

The chain is built from TRBV29-1 and TRBJ1-5, with 8 bases fitting TRBD1. V lost 4 bases to trimming and J lost 1 base; unmatched junction nucleotides: 0. Germline loops: CDR1 SQVTM, CDR2 ANQGSEA. The CDR3 is 13 residues long. CDR3 in DNA: TGCAGCGTTGGACAGGGGAGCAATCAGCCCCAGCATTTT. Protein product: CSVGQGSNQPQHF.

The count of this clone is one. The rearrangement uses TRBV7-9 and TRBJ1-2; D unresolved. The CDR3 is made up of 12 amino acids. V was shortened by 4 bases and J by 8 bases, with 11 bases between the two germline ends. Looked up from germline, CDR1 is SEHNR and CDR2 is FQNEAQ (reference sequence). The chain's CDR3 is CASSSFAVGYTF. The CDR3 DNA follows: TGTGCCAGCAGCTCATTTGCCGTAGGCTACACCTTC.

V gene TRBV6-5 combines with J gene TRBJ1-1; D not resolved. The V end was cut by 2 bases, the J end by 0 bases, with 7 bases between. The CDR3 runs to 14 residues. The V gene's germline CDR1 is MNHEY and CDR2 SVGAGI. Written as DNA, the CDR3 is TGTGCCAGCAGTTACGGGCAGATGAACACTGAAGCTTTCTTT. Translation: CASSYGQMNTEAFF.

This clone was detected only a few times. The rearrangement links TRBV5-1 to TRBJ1-5, with D unresolved. The ends were cut back, 0 bases at V and 3 bases at J, with 4 bases in the middle. CDR1 and CDR2 (germline): SGHRS, YFSETQ. The length of the CDR3 is 13 residues. CDR3 in amino acids: CASSLGLNQPQHF. The DNA of the CDR3 is TGCGCCAGCAGCTTGGGCCTCAATCAGCCCCAGCATTTT.

The V call is TRBV28, the J call TRBJ1-2, with D unclear. The length of the CDR3 is 14 residues. Germline values: CDR1 MDHEN, CDR2 SYDVKM. V was trimmed by 5 bases and J by 1 base, leaving 11 bases between them. The chain's CDR3 is CASSAGGYNYGYTF. CDR3 nucleotides: TGTGCCAGCAGTGCAGGAGGTTATAACTATGGCTACACCTTC.